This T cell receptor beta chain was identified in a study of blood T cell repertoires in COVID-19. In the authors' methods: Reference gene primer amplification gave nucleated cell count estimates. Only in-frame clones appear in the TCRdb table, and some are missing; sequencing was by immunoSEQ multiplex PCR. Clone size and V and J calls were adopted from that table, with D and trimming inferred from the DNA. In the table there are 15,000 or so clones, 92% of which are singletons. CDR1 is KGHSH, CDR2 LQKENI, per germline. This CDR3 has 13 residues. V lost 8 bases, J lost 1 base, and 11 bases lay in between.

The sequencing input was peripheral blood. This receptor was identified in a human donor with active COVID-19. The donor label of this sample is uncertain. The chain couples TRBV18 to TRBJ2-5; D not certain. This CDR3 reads CASRYLIQETQYF. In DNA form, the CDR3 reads TGTGCCAGCCGGTACTTGATCCAAGAGACCCAGTACTTC.